This T cell receptor (beta chain) derives from a study of cytomegalovirus exposure and HLA in healthy donors. Study as a whole: The roughly 130 validation repertoires used the same platform as the approximately 670 first-cohort repertoires, a later analysis reported. Study-level findings and limits: While the bulk of TCR sequences proved rare, some public TCRs turned up in many donors. Subsequent analysis of the approximately 110 validation repertoires found a tendency for first-cohort TCR clusters to co-occur.

As for this clone: What it binds is not known.

Looked up from germline, CDR1 is MDHEN and CDR2 is SYDVKM. The V and J ends lost 4 bases and 2 bases respectively, with 12 bases between them. The CDR3 spans 14 residues. Clones were read by immunoSEQ multiplex PCR, and TCRdb kept only the in-frame ones, dropping some. The sample includes about 64,000 clones, 90% to 95% of them seen just once. The chain employs TRBV28 and TRBJ2-7, with D possibly matching TRBD2 (6 bases). The TCR was taken from a woman between 18 and 29 years old in good health and CMV-seropositive. Material: PBMCs. Written as DNA, the CDR3 is TGTGCCAGCAGTTCAAGCGGAGGGGCCTACGAGCAGTACTTC. Translated: CASSSSGGAYEQYF.